This T cell receptor beta chain was profiled in a study of T cell repertoires in cytomegalovirus infection. Study at large: Public TCR beta signatures marked donors with CMV infection and the matching HLA.

In germline, CDR1 is SGHTA, CDR2 FQGNSA. Unmatched junction bases numbered 5, after V lost 1 base and J lost 7 bases. There are 15 residues in the CDR3. Many counts were recorded for this clonotype. TCRdb re-derived calls from the reads in MiXCR, one entry per CDR3 protein. The data hold 400,000 to 550,000 distinct CDR3 sequences, with around 11% observed a single time. The source is a human donor in good health (CMV status not recorded). Some clones in this sample may be carry-over from other donors' samples. Material for sequencing was PBMCs. The chain uses TRBV7-2 and TRBJ1-4, with 8 bases aligning to TRBD1. CDR3 sequence: CASSLGTGKGEKLFF. The CDR3 region has the DNA TGTGCCAGCAGCTTAGGGACAGGGAAGGGTGAAAAACTGTTTTTT.